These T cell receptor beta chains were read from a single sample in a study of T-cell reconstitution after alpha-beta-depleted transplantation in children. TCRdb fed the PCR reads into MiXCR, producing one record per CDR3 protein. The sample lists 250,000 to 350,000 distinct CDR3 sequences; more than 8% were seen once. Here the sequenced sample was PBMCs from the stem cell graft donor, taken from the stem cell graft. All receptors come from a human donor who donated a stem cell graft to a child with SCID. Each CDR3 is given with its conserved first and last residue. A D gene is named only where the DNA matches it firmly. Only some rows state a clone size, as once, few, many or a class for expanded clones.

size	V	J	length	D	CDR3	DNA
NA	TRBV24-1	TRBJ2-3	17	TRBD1	CATSDPTTGGGTDTQYF	TGTGCCACCAGTGACCCTACCACAGGGGGAGGAACAGATACGCAGTATTTT
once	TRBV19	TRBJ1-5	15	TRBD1	CASTASGGSNQPQHF	TGTGCCAGTACCGCCTCAGGGGGCAGCAATCAGCCCCAGCATTTT
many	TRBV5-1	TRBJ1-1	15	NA	CASSLDPGVSTEAFF	TGCGCCAGCAGCTTGGATCCTGGGGTGTCTACTGAAGCTTTCTTT
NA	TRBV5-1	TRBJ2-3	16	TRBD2	CASIFLTGLVADTQYF	TGCGCCAGCATCTTCCTAACCGGACTAGTGGCAGATACGCAGTATTTT
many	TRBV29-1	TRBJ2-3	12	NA	CSVDVGGGAKYF	NA
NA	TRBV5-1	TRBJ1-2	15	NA	CASSREGNSGGGYTF	TGCGCCAGCAGCCGGGAGGGGAACAGTGGCGGTGGCTACACCTTC
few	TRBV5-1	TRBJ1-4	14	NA	CASSLGRNNEKLFF	TGCGCCAGCAGCTTGGGACGGAATAATGAAAAACTGTTTTTT
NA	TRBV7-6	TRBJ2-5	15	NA	CASSSPRGHEETQYF	TGTGCCAGCAGCTCCCCCAGGGGACACGAAGAGACCCAGTACTTC
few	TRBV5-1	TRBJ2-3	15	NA	CASSLVTLGADTQYF	TGCGCCAGCAGCTTGGTAACTCTTGGGGCAGATACGCAGTATTTT
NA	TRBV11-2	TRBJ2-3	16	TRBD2	CASSQRASGGTDTQYF	TGTGCCAGCAGCCAGAGGGCGAGCGGGGGCACAGATACGCAGTATTTT
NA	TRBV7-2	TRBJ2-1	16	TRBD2	CASSEEALAGINEQFF	TGTGCCAGCAGCGAGGAAGCGTTAGCGGGGATCAATGAGCAGTTCTTC
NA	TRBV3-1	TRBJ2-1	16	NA	CASSQSRDLPYNEQFF	TGTGCCAGCAGCCAGAGTAGGGACTTACCCTACAATGAGCAGTTCTTC
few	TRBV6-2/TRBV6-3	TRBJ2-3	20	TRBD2	CASSYSSRTSGTSSTDTQYF	TGTGCCAGCAGTTACTCGAGTAGGACTAGCGGGACCTCCAGCACAGATACGCAGTATTTT
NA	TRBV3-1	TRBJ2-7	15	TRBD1	CASSTRDRASYEQYF	TGTGCCAGCAGCACCCGGGACAGGGCCTCCTACGAGCAGTACTTC
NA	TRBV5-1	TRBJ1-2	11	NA	CASREGQGYTF	TGCGCCAGCCGGGAGGGCCAAGGCTACACCTTC
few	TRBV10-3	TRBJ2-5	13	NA	CAISQDREGTQYF	TGTGCCATCAGCCAGGACAGGGAGGGGACCCAGTACTTC
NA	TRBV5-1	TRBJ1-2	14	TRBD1	CASTSGQGVYGYTF	TGCGCCAGCACTTCGGGACAGGGTGTCTATGGCTACACCTTC
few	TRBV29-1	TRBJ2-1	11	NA	CSVKQAAEQFF	TGCAGCGTTAAACAGGCGGCTGAGCAGTTCTTC
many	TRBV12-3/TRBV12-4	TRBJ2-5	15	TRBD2	CASSFTTSGQETQYF	TGTGCCAGCAGTTTTACTACTAGCGGACAAGAGACCCAGTACTTC
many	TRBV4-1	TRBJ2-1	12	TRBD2	CASSMGGIEQFF	TGCGCCAGCAGCATGGGGGGGATTGAGCAGTTCTTC
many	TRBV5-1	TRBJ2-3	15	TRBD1	CASSVGQGATDTQYF	TGCGCCAGCAGCGTAGGACAGGGGGCAACAGATACGCAGTATTTT
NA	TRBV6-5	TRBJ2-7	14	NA	CASSYSVGSYEQYF	TGTGCCAGCAGTTACTCGGTGGGATCCTACGAGCAGTACTTC
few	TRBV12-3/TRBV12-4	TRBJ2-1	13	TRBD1	CASRGQGSREQFF	TGTGCCAGCAGAGGACAGGGTAGTAGGGAGCAGTTCTTC
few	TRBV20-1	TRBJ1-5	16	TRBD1	CSASRGGGGGNQPQHF	TGCAGTGCTAGCCGAGGGGGCGGTGGGGGCAATCAGCCCCAGCATTTT
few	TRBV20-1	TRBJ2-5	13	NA	CSAQRQEWETQYF	TGCAGTGCCCAAAGACAGGAGTGGGAGACCCAGTACTTC
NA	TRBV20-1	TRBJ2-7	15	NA	CSARVPGGFRYEQYF	TGCAGTGCTAGAGTCCCTGGGGGCTTTCGCTACGAGCAGTACTTC
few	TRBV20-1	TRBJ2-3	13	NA	CSATALSTDTQYF	TGCAGTGCTACTGCTCTAAGCACAGATACGCAGTATTTT
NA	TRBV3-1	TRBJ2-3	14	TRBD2	CASSQGLASDTQYF	TGTGCCAGCAGCCAAGGACTAGCTTCGGATACGCAGTATTTT
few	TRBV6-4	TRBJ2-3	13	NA	CASSDSMGDTQYF	TGTGCCAGCAGTGACTCGATGGGGGATACGCAGTATTTT
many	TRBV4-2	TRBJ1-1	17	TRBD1	CASSQEGVGQVNTEAFF	TGTGCCAGCAGCCAAGAGGGTGTCGGACAGGTGAACACTGAAGCTTTCTTT
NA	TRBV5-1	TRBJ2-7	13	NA	CASSLDASWEQYF	TGCGCCAGCAGCTTGGACGCTAGCTGGGAGCAGTACTTC
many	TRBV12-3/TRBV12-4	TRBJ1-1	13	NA	CASRLGIPTEAFF	TGTGCCAGCAGATTAGGCATCCCCACTGAAGCTTTCTTT
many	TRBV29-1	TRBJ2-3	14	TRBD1	CSVETGDGTDTQYF	TGCAGCGTAGAAACAGGGGATGGCACAGATACGCAGTATTTT
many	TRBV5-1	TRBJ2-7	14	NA	CASSLDSFSYEQYF	TGCGCCAGCAGCTTAGACAGTTTCTCCTACGAGCAGTACTTC
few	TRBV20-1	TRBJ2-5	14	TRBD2	CSAPKGLDQETQYF	TGCAGTGCCCCAAAGGGACTAGATCAAGAGACCCAGTACTTC
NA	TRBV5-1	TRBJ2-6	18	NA	CASSFGFGDNSGANVLTF	TGCGCCAGCAGCTTCGGGTTCGGGGACAACTCTGGGGCCAACGTCCTGACTTTC
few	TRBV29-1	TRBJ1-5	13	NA	CSVGRGTNQPQHF	TGCAGCGTGGGGAGGGGAACCAATCAGCCCCAGCATTTT
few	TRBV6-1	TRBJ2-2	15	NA	CASSESWGPTGELFF	TGTGCCAGCAGTGAATCCTGGGGCCCAACCGGGGAGCTGTTTTTT
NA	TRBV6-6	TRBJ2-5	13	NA	CASTWTDGETQYF	TGTGCCAGCACCTGGACAGATGGAGAGACCCAGTACTTC
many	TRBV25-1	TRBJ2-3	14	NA	CASSVHREGGTQYF	TGTGCCAGCAGTGTTCACAGGGAGGGTGGTACGCAGTATTTT
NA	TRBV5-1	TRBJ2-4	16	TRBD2	CASSLGPPGLKHIQYF	TGCGCCAGCAGCTTGGGACCCCCGGGACTAAAACACATTCAGTACTTC
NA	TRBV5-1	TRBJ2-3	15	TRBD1	CASSAGTGLADTQYF	TGCGCCAGCAGCGCCGGGACAGGTCTCGCAGATACGCAGTATTTT
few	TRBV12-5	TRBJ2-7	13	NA	CASGLVNGSEQYF	TGTGCTAGTGGTTTGGTTAATGGGAGTGAGCAGTACTTC
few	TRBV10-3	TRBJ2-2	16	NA	CAISGMSTANTGELFF	TGTGCCATCAGCGGTATGTCTACGGCGAACACCGGGGAGCTGTTTTTT
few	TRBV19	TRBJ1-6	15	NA	CASSMRGSYNSPLHF	TGTGCCAGTAGTATGCGGGGCTCCTATAATTCACCCCTCCACTTT
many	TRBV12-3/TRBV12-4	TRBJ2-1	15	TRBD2	CASSLGSGTNNEQFF	TGTGCCAGCAGTTTAGGATCCGGGACTAATAATGAGCAGTTCTTC
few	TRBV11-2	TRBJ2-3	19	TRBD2	CASSQIWDRLRGGTDTQYF	TGTGCCAGCAGCCAGATTTGGGACCGACTAAGGGGAGGGACAGATACGCAGTATTTT
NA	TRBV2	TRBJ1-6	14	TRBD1	CASSPTGDNSPLHF	TGTGCCAGCAGCCCTACAGGGGATAATTCACCCCTCCACTTT
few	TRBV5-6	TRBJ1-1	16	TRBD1	CASSSRQGAVNTEAFF	TGTGCCAGCAGCTCGAGACAGGGGGCGGTGAACACTGAAGCTTTCTTT